This TCR beta chain was documented in a study of metastatic and nonmetastatic thyroid tumors (dated by TCRdb to the early 2020s). Context from the whole study: Repertoires from peripheral blood and from tumor or nodule tissue samples of malignant and benign thyroid patients were compared. What the work shows at the level of the full study, not this receptor alone: In both blood and tumor samples, malignant tumors were reported to have significantly higher TCR beta diversity than benign nodules.

On this clone: Its antigen remains unidentified. No qualities accompany the bases; no much larger clone lies one base away.

Receptor amplification or capture employed PCR. Sequencing relied on an Illumina HiSeq 4000. High-throughput sequencing was used to profile the CDR3 region of the TCR beta-chain in every patient. On the study's bioinformatics: Drawing on CDR3 differences between clinicopathological groups, the researchers built a classifier meant to tell apart patients with distant-metastatic papillary thyroid cancer. The Shannon index was used to assess repertoire diversity, and the Morisita-Horn index was used to assess tumor-blood repertoire similarity. TCRdb took the public reads, trimmed them with fastp at Q25, ran MiXCR for clone calling and kept in-frame beta chains. The V and J calls follow TCRdb's processing rather than the paper's. Present in this sample are 89,000 or so clones, around 9.1% of which were seen just once. The ten largest clones take up 8.8% of the sample. None of the patients had been given any treatment before thyroid surgery. Using T-cell receptor beta sequencing, the study looked back at clinical samples from patients collected from about 2011 to 2018.

The TCR sequence derives from a female donor with papillary thyroid cancer or a benign thyroid nodule (not recorded which). Some clones in this sample may be carry-over from other donors' samples. The sequencing input was blood.

The nucleotides are TGTGCCAGCAGTTACTCAGGGGGCACTCAGCCCCAGCATTTT. The translation is CASSYSGGTQPQHF. The sequence is built from TRBV6-6 and TRBJ1-5; 7 central bases correspond to TRBD1. V is trimmed back by 0 bases and J by 6 bases, and the junction contains 2 bases that no gene match accounts for. The germline V gene (reference sequence) yields MNHNY for CDR1 and SVGAGI for CDR2. The CDR3 numbers 14 residues from cysteine through phenylalanine. The DNA shown is the 42-base CDR3, in frame from base 1.